The rows below give T cell receptor beta chains drawn from one sample of a study of CD8+CD57+ T cells in acquired aplastic anemia. TCRdb reprocessed the reads with MiXCR, giving one entry per CDR3 protein. Of some 220,000 distinct CDR3 sequences detected, almost 35% appear once; the ten largest clones hold roughly 1.1%. Sequencing was carried out using sorted CD4+, CD8+, or CD8+CD57+ T cells (not recorded which) from PBMCs. Receptors originate from a human donor in good health, serving as a control. Each CDR3 is given with its conserved first and last residue. Fields, in order: D gene, J gene, clone size, V gene, CDR3 protein, CDR3 DNA. The D gene is left open where the match is weak. A row's size may be missing; if present it is once, few, many or a size class.

>.|TRBJ1-2|.|TRBV29-1
CSVVRGTAYGYTF
TGCAGCGTTGTAAGGGGGACCGCGTATGGCTACACCTTC
>TRBD1|TRBJ1-1|few|TRBV3-1
CASSRGTGTEAFF
TGTGCCAGCAGCCGCGGGACAGGCACTGAAGCTTTCTTT
>TRBD2|TRBJ2-3|.|TRBV18
CASSPELAGEVGLTQYF
TGTGCCAGCTCACCCGAATTAGCGGGAGAGGTGGGACTCACGCAGTATTTT
>TRBD2|TRBJ2-4|.|TRBV27
CASSLSGGADIQYF
TGTGCCAGCAGTTTAAGCGGGGGGGCGGACATTCAGTACTTC
>.|TRBJ2-7|many|TRBV6-1
CASSSTPPSEQYF
TGTGCCAGCAGTAGTACACCACCCTCCGAGCAGTACTTC
>TRBD1|TRBJ2-1|.|TRBV20-1
CSAREMTGYNEQFF
TGCAGTGCTAGAGAGATGACAGGGTACAATGAGCAGTTCTTC
>.|TRBJ2-1|many|TRBV24-1
CATRSRLYNEQFF
TGTGCCACCCGTTCGAGACTCTACAATGAGCAGTTCTTC
>TRBD2|TRBJ2-1|many|TRBV19
CASSIRTSGPSPLNEQFF
TGTGCCAGTAGTATTCGGACTAGCGGACCTAGCCCCCTCAATGAGCAGTTCTTC
>.|TRBJ1-5|.|TRBV12-5
CASGWIPLWTENSSQPQHF
TGTGCTAGTGGTTGGATCCCGTTGTGGACAGAAAATAGCAGTCAGCCCCAGCATTTT
>TRBD1|TRBJ2-5|.|TRBV4-1
CASSGRRTGWETQYF
TGCGCCAGCAGCGGGAGAAGGACAGGGTGGGAGACCCAGTACTTC
>TRBD1|TRBJ1-2|.|TRBV19
CASSAETGWNYGYTF
TGTGCCAGTAGTGCCGAGACAGGGTGGAACTATGGCTACACCTTC
>.|TRBJ2-1|few|TRBV5-1
CASSLSYSGDEQFF
TGCGCCAGCAGCTTGTCCTATTCGGGGGATGAGCAGTTCTTC
>.|TRBJ1-5|many|TRBV12-3/TRBV12-4
CASSLVGADQPQHF
TGTGCCAGCAGTTTAGTCGGGGCCGATCAGCCCCAGCATTTT
>TRBD1|TRBJ1-2|.|TRBV6-2/TRBV6-3
CASSMRQGLLF
TGTGCCAGCAGTATGCGACAGGGCCTCCTTTTC
>.|TRBJ2-5|many|TRBV5-8
CASSLELASETQYF
TGTGCCAGCAGCTTGGAATTGGCGTCAGAGACCCAGTACTTC
>.|TRBJ1-6|many|TRBV12-3/TRBV12-4
CASRTSDGSYNSPLHF
TGTGCCAGCAGGACCTCGGACGGGTCCTATAATTCACCCCTCCACTTT
>.|TRBJ2-1|many|TRBV25-1
CASSDRDFWGYNEQFF
TGTGCCAGCAGTGATCGGGACTTCTGGGGGTACAATGAGCAGTTCTTC
>TRBD2|TRBJ2-5|many|TRBV9
CASSSGGAAETQYF
TGTGCCAGCTCTAGCGGGGGGGCGGCAGAGACCCAGTACTTC
>.|TRBJ1-2|.|TRBV29-1
CSVADSRRNYGYTF
TGCAGCGTTGCGGACAGCCGACGGAACTATGGCTACACCTTC
>.|TRBJ1-2|.|TRBV7-9
CARSLVDWWDYGYTF
TGTGCCCGCAGCTTAGTTGATTGGTGGGACTATGGCTACACCTTC
>.|TRBJ2-7|few|TRBV3-1
CASSLGHGNEQYF
TGTGCCAGCAGCCTGGGACATGGCAACGAGCAGTACTTC
>TRBD1|TRBJ1-1|many|TRBV10-1
CASRKAGTGNTEAFF
TGCGCCAGCAGAAAAGCCGGGACAGGGAACACTGAAGCTTTCTTT
>.|TRBJ2-7|few|TRBV29-1
CSVEVGNSYEQYF
TGCAGCGTTGAGGTGGGCAACTCCTACGAGCAGTACTTC
>.|TRBJ1-2|few|TRBV3-1
CASSHGPRENYGYTF
TGTGCCAGCAGCCATGGACCCCGGGAGAACTATGGCTACACCTTC
>TRBD2|TRBJ2-7|many|TRBV12-3/TRBV12-4
CASSSGTSGFYEQYF
TGTGCCAGCAGTTCTGGGACTAGCGGGTTCTACGAGCAGTACTTC
>.|TRBJ2-1|many|TRBV9
CASSVALSAEGYNEQFF
TGTGCCAGCAGCGTAGCTTTGTCGGCGGAGGGTTACAATGAGCAGTTCTTC
>.|TRBJ2-7|few|TRBV6-8
CASIISYEQYF
TGTGCCAGCATAATCTCCTACGAGCAGTACTTC
>.|TRBJ2-2|many|TRBV9
CASSVGRDSGSLGELFF
TGTGCCAGCAGCGTAGGTCGCGATAGCGGTTCGCTCGGGGAGCTGTTTTTT
>TRBD1|TRBJ1-6|many|TRBV20-1
CSAHETGQGLDNSPLHF
TGCAGTGCGCACGAAACAGGACAGGGCCTAGATAATTCACCCCTCCACTTT
>.|TRBJ2-7|many|TRBV7-8
CASSLILGGHEQYF
TGTGCCAGCAGCTTAATTCTCGGGGGACACGAGCAGTACTTC
>.|TRBJ2-7|many|TRBV7-9
CASKLEWSYEQYF
TGTGCCAGCAAACTGGAGTGGTCCTACGAGCAGTACTTC
>TRBD1|TRBJ2-2|.|TRBV11-1
CARSPRSGQGATGELFF
TGTGCCCGCAGCCCTAGGTCGGGACAGGGGGCGACCGGGGAGCTGTTTTTT
>TRBD1|TRBJ1-5|.|TRBV24-1
CATSDPKSYRGLFQPQHF
TGTGCCACCAGTGACCCAAAATCTTACAGGGGTCTCTTTCAGCCCCAGCATTTT
>.|TRBJ1-4|few|TRBV5-7
CASSLGRVEEKLFF
TGTGCCAGCAGCTTGGGCAGGGTAGAGGAAAAACTGTTTTTT
>TRBD1|TRBJ1-1|many|TRBV2
CASSARTGGEAFF
TGTGCCAGCAGTGCTAGGACAGGGGGCGAAGCTTTCTTT
>.|TRBJ2-5|once|TRBV10-3
CAISEGVTQETQYF
TGCGCCATCAGTGAGGGCGTAACTCAAGAGACCCAGTACTTC
>.|TRBJ2-1|few|TRBV2
CASSEMLASEQFF
TGTGCCAGCAGTGAGATGTTGGCTTCCGAGCAGTTCTTC
>TRBD1|TRBJ2-7|many|TRBV2
CASRQDRVNEQYF
TGTGCCAGCAGGCAGGACAGGGTCAACGAGCAGTACTTC
>.|TRBJ2-3|many|TRBV3-1
CASSQADTQYF
TGTGCCAGCAGCCAAGCAGATACGCAGTATTTT
>TRBD1|TRBJ2-3|.|TRBV5-1
CASSFRQGAITDTQYF
TGCGCCAGCAGCTTTAGACAGGGGGCTATCACAGATACGCAGTATTTT
>TRBD2|TRBJ2-1|few|TRBV11-2
CASTQRVGAGVSDEQFF
TGTGCCAGCACCCAAAGGGTCGGAGCGGGAGTATCAGATGAGCAGTTCTTC
>TRBD1|TRBJ1-6|many|TRBV3-1
CASAGTGGSPLHF
TGTGCCAGCGCCGGGACAGGCGGATCACCCCTCCACTTT
>.|TRBJ2-1|.|TRBV11-2
CASSSVSGPYNEQFF
TGTGCCAGCAGCTCTGTTAGCGGTCCCTACAATGAGCAGTTCTTC
>.|TRBJ1-2|many|TRBV10-1
CASSGAVNYGYTF
TGCGCCAGCAGTGGGGCAGTTAACTATGGCTACACCTTC
>.|TRBJ2-5|few|TRBV18
CASSRSGTQYF
TGTGCCAGCTCCCGGTCGGGGACCCAGTACTTC
>.|TRBJ1-1|once|TRBV29-1
CSAREARDTEAFF
TGCAGTGCTAGAGAGGCCAGGGACACTGAAGCTTTCTTT
>.|TRBJ2-2|.|TRBV11-1
CARIGPRLVGTGELFF
TGTGCCAGGATAGGACCCCGCCTCGTGGGGACCGGGGAGCTGTTTTTT
>TRBD1|TRBJ2-7|many|TRBV11-3
CASSDRGAHEQYF
TGTGCCAGCAGCGACAGGGGAGCCCACGAGCAGTACTTC
>.|TRBJ1-1|.|TRBV10-3
CAISMTVNTEAFF
TGTGCCATCAGTATGACAGTAAACACTGAAGCTTTCTTT
>TRBD2|TRBJ2-5|few|TRBV19
CASSLAGAGVAQYF
TGTGCCAGTAGTCTAGCGGGGGCGGGTGTGGCCCAGTACTTC
>.|TRBJ2-1|few|TRBV2
CASSEVPSSNEQFF
TGTGCCAGCAGTGAAGTTCCCTCGAGTAATGAGCAGTTCTTC
>.|TRBJ2-1|many|TRBV25-1
CASSELGGVGGEQFF
TGTGCCAGCAGTGAATTAGGGGGAGTTGGGGGTGAGCAGTTCTTC
>.|TRBJ2-1|few|TRBV7-9
CASSPTSHEQFF
TGTGCCAGCAGCCCTACGAGTCATGAGCAGTTCTTC
>.|TRBJ1-2|.|TRBV6-6
CASSYSSGFYGYTF
TGTGCCAGCAGTTACTCGTCAGGATTCTATGGCTACACCTTC
>.|TRBJ1-2|.|TRBV19
CASRRTDLCGYAF
TGTGCCAGCAGGAGGACAGACCTCTGTGGCTACGCCTTC
>.|TRBJ1-2|many|TRBV7-2
CASSLDGIYYGYTF
TGTGCCAGCAGCTTAGATGGGATCTACTATGGCTACACCTTC